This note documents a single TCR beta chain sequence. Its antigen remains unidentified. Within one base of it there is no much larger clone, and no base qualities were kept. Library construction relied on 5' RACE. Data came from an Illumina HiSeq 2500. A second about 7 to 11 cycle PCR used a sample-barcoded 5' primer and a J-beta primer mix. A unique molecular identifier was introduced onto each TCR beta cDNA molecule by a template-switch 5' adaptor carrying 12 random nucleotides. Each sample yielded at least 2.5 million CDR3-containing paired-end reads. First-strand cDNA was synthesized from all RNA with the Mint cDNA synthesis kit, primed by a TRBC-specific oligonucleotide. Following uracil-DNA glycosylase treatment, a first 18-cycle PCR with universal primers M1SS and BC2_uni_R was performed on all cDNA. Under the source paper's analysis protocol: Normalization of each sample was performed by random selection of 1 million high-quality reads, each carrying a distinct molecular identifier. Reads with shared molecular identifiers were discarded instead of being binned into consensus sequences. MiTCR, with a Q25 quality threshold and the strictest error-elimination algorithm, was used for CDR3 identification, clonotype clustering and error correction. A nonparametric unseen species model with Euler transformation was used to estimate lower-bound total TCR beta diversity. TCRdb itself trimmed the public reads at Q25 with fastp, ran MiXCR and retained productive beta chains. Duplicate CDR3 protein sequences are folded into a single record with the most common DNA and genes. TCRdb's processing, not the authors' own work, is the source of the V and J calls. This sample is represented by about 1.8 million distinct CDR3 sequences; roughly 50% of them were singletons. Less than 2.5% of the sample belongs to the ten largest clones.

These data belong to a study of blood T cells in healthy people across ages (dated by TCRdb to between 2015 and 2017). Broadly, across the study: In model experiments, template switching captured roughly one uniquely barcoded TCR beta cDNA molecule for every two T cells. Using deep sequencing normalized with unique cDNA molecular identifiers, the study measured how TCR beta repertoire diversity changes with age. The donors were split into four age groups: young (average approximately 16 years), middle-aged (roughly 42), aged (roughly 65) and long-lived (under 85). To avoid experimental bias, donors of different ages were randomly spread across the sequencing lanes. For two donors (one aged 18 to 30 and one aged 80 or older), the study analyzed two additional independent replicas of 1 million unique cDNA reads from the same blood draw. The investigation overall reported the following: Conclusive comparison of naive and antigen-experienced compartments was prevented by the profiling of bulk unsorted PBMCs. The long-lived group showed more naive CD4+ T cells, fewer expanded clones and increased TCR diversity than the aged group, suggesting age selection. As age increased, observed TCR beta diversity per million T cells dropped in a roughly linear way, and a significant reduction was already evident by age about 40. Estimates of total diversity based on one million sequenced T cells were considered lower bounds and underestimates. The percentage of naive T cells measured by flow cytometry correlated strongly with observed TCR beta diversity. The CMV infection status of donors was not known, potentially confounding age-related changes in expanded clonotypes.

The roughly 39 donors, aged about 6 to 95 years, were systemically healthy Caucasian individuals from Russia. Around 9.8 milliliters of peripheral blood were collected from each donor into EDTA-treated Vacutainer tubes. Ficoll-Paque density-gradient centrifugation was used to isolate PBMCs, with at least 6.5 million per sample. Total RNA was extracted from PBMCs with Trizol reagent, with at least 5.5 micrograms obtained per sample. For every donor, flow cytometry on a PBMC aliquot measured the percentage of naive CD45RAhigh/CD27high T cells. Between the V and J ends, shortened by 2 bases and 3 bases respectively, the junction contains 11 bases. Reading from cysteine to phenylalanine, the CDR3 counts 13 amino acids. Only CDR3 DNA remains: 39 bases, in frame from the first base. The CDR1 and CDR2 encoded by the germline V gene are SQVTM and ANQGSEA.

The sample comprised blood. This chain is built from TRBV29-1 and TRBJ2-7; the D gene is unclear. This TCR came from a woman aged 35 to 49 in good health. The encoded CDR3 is CSVELGLRYEQYF. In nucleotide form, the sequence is TGCAGCGTTGAACTCGGGTTACGCTACGAGCAGTACTTC.